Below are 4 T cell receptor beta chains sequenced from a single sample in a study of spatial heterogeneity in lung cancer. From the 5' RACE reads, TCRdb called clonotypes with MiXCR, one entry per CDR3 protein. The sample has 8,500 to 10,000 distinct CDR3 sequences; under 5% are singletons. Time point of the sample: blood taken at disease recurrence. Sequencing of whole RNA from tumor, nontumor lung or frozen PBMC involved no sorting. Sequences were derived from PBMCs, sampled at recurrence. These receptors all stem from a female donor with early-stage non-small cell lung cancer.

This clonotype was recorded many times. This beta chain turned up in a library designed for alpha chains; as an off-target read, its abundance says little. Written as DNA, the CDR3 is TGTGCCAGCAGCCAAATGGGGGACAGGTTTATCAATGAGCAGTTCTTC. Its translation is CASSQMGDRFINEQFF. This sequence joins TRBV3-1 and TRBJ2-1; 8 bases line up with TRBD1. CDR1 and CDR2 from the germline V gene are LGHDT and YNNKEL (reference sequence). CDR3 length: 16 residues. V shed 2 bases and J 6 bases; nucleotides not matched to a gene: 9.

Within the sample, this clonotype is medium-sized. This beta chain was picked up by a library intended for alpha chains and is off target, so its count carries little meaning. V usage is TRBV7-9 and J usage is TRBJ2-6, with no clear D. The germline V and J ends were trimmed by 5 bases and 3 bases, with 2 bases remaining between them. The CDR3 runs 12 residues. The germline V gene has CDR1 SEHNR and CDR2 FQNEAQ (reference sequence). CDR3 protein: CASSDGANVLTF. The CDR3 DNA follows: TGTGCCAGCAGCGATGGGGCCAACGTCCTGACTTTC.

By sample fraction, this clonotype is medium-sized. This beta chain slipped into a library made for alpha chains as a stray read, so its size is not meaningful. The CDR3 DNA reads TGTGCCATCAGTGAAGGGACTAGCGGGACGAGCTCCTACAATGAGCAGTTCTTC. Amino acids: CAISEGTSGTSSYNEQFF. This chain connects TRBV10-3 to TRBJ2-1, with 13 nucleotides matching TRBD2. This CDR3 spans 18 amino acids. J lost 0 bases, V lost 3 bases, and 5 bases had no gene match. Germline V gene lookup returns CDR1 ENHRY and CDR2 SYGVKD.

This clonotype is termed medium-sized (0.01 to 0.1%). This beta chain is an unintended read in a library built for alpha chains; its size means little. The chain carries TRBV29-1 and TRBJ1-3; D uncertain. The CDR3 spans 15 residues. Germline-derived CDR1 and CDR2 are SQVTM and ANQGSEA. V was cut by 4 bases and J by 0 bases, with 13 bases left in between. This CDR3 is CSVGPDGNSGNTIYF. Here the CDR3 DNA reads TGCAGCGTTGGTCCCGACGGCAACTCTGGAAACACCATATATTTT.